One and the same sample provided the 23 T cell receptor beta chains below, sequenced in a study of T-cell reconstitution after alpha-beta-depleted transplantation in children. TCRbeta library construction was performed incorporating unique molecular identifiers. TCRdb re-derived calls from the PCR reads in MiXCR, one entry per CDR3 protein. The profile shows roughly 350,000 distinct CDR3 sequences, 10% of them singletons. Sequencing used PBMCs from the stem cell graft donor, obtained from the stem cell graft. Every receptor here comes from a human donor who donated a stem cell graft to a child with acute lymphoblastic leukemia.

This clonotype was recorded a few times. Written as DNA, the CDR3 is TGTGCCAGCAGCCAACAACTGGCGTTGGGCCCGGAGACCCAGTACTTC. Translated, it gives CASSQQLALGPETQYF. The chain is built from TRBV4-2 and TRBJ2-5; D ambiguous. CDR1 and CDR2 (germline): LGHNA, YNFKEQ. V was clipped by 2 bases and J by 5 bases, with 18 bases between them. This CDR3 contains 16 residues.

This clonotype was observed many times. This chain joins TRBV20-1 and TRBJ2-2; 7 bases line up with TRBD2. This CDR3 spans 14 amino acids. Germline-derived CDR1 and CDR2 are DFQATT and SNEGSKA (reference sequence). Trimming at V came to 1 base and at J to 4 bases, leaving 3 bases not matched to a gene. This CDR3 reads CSARGPSGTGELFF. CDR3 nucleotides: TGCAGTGCTAGAGGTCCTAGCGGCACCGGGGAGCTGTTTTTT.

This clonotype was seen more than once but under ten times. The chain is built from TRBV7-3 and TRBJ1-6, with D perhaps TRBD1 (6 bases). Trimming stripped 8 bases from V and 6 bases from J, with 20 bases between. The germline gives CDR1 SGHTA, CDR2 FQGTGA. CDR3 length equals 16 residues. The chain's CDR3 is CASAERGGTSNSPLHF. CDR3 coding DNA: TGTGCCAGCGCCGAACGGGGGGGGACAAGTAATTCACCCCTCCACTTT.

DNA of the CDR3: TGCGCCAGCAGCCAAGTGAGAGGCGCAGGCACCGGGGAGCTGTTTTTT. Encoded protein: CASSQVRGAGTGELFF. The chain is built from TRBV4-3 and TRBJ2-2; D unclear. Per germline, CDR1 LGHNA and CDR2 YSLEER. This CDR3 is 16 amino acids long. Between the trimmed V and J ends, which lost 1 base and 4 bases, there was a span of 13 bases.

This clonotype was observed a few times. V and J are TRBV29-1 and TRBJ1-2, with TRBD1 as a possible D gene (5 bases). The CDR3 contains 12 residues. The germline V gene encodes CDR1 SQVTM and CDR2 ANQGSEA. V was shortened by 3 bases and J by 8 bases, with 13 bases between the two germline ends. The chain's CDR3 is CSVDHGAEGYTF. In DNA, the CDR3 is TGCAGCGTTGATCATGGGGCTGAGGGCTACACCTTC.

The J gene is TRBJ2-1, the V gene TRBV7-3, with D possibly being TRBD1 (6 bases). With 5 bases removed from V and 2 bases from J, the gap between germline ends came to 16 bases. The CDR3 sequence is 16 residues long. CDR1 is SGHTA, CDR2 FQGTGA, per germline. This chain's CDR3 is CASSQTGPNPYNEQFF. The CDR3 bases are TGTGCCAGCAGCCAGACAGGCCCGAATCCCTACAATGAGCAGTTCTTC.

The chain couples TRBV5-1 to TRBJ2-3; D possibly corresponds to TRBD2 (6 bases). Germline CDR1 reads SGHRS; CDR2 reads YFSETQ. This CDR3 is built from 15 residues. V lost 2 bases and J 5 bases, leaving 15 bases between the germline ends. Here the CDR3 reads CASSFFPGEGDTQYF. The CDR3 DNA is TGCGCCAGCAGCTTTTTTCCGGGAGAGGGAGATACGCAGTATTTT.

The V and J genes are TRBV7-2 and TRBJ2-1, with D unclear. The V and J ends lost 0 bases and 2 bases respectively, with 8 bases between them. Germline values: CDR1 SGHTA, CDR2 FQGNSA. CDR3 length equals 15 residues. The chain's CDR3 is CASSLARSPYNEQFF. CDR3 nucleotide sequence: TGTGCCAGCAGCTTAGCGCGGAGTCCCTACAATGAGCAGTTCTTC.

This clonotype was counted only a few times. The J gene is TRBJ2-5, the V gene TRBV20-1; 11 bases map to TRBD2. Germline assignment: CDR1 DFQATT and CDR2 SNEGSKA (reference sequence). The ends lost 3 bases at V and 4 bases at J; junction bases unmatched: 1. The CDR3 extends over 13 amino acids. Written as DNA, the CDR3 is TGCAGTGCTAGCGGACTAGCGGGAGAGACCCAGTACTTC. Translated: CSASGLAGETQYF.

This clonotype was picked up a small number of times. Sequence at one end of the junction differs from germline and may be a read error. V is TRBV20-1 and J is TRBJ2-4, with D perhaps matching TRBD1 (6 bases). CDR1 and CDR2 from the germline V gene are DFQATT and SNEGSKA (reference sequence). The CDR3 spans 13 residues. The CDR3 region is CSARLRDKNSQYF. The CDR3 bases are TGCAGTGCTAGGCTCCGGGACAAAAACAGTCAGTACTTC.

The chain uses TRBV19 and TRBJ2-1; tentative D call: TRBD1 (7 bases). The CDR3 loop spans 14 amino acids. Looked up from germline, CDR1 is LNHDA and CDR2 is SQIVND (reference sequence). The ends were cut back, 9 bases at V and 4 bases at J, with 16 bases in the middle. DNA of the CDR3: TGTGCCAGCCAGGGGGGCGGGTATTACAATGAGCAGTTCTTC. Translating it yields CASQGGGYYNEQFF.

This clonotype showed up just a few times. J is TRBJ2-5 and V is TRBV20-1; 10 nucleotides match TRBD2. J gave up 2 bases and V 5 bases, and 5 bases lay outside the gene matches. Germline V gives CDR1 DFQATT, CDR2 SNEGSKA (reference sequence). This CDR3 comprises 14 residues. CDR3 sequence reads: CSAWGLALQETQYF. The CDR3, as DNA: TGCAGTGCTTGGGGACTAGCGCTACAAGAGACCCAGTACTTC.

This clonotype was detected ten times or more. The chain is built from TRBV15 and TRBJ2-1; D remains unclear. The CDR3 covers 19 residues. The V and J ends lost 2 bases and 3 bases respectively, with 23 bases between them. Germline V gene sequence: CDR1 LNHNV, CDR2 YYDKDF (reference sequence). The chain's CDR3 is CATSRLLSWAYSLYNEQFF. DNA of the CDR3: TGTGCCACCAGCAGACTATTAAGCTGGGCGTACTCCCTCTACAATGAGCAGTTCTTC.

This clonotype has a count of ten or more. This chain joins TRBV4-1 and TRBJ2-7; D unresolved. V was clipped by 1 base and J by 6 bases, with 7 bases between them. CDR3 size: 12 residues. Germline CDR1 reads MGHRA; CDR2 reads YSYEKL. The CDR3 loop is CASSQVWGEQYF. The CDR3 bases are TGCGCCAGCAGCCAAGTTTGGGGCGAGCAGTACTTC.

This clonotype was detected only a few times. The chain joins TRBV9 to TRBJ2-2; TRBD2 aligns across 7 bases. Germline-derived CDR1 and CDR2 are SGDLS and YYNGEE. This CDR3 is built from 15 residues. With 3 bases clipped from V and 4 bases from J, the junction kept 6 bases outside the gene matches. CDR3 loop: CASSGTGGSTGELFF. CDR3 sequence (DNA): TGTGCCAGCAGCGGGACGGGAGGATCCACCGGGGAGCTGTTTTTT.

This chain uses TRBV7-2 with TRBJ2-7; TRBD1 aligns across 9 bases. This CDR3 is 14 amino acids long. In germline, CDR1 is SGHTA, CDR2 FQGNSA. V dropped 3 bases and J dropped 7; count of bases not matched to a gene: 7. Here the CDR3 reads CASSFPGQGREQYF. CDR3 bases: TGTGCCAGCAGCTTTCCGGGACAGGGTCGAGAGCAGTACTTC.

Only a few counts were recorded for this clonotype. The CDR3 here is CASSHSPYRERVQPQHF. The CDR3 DNA sequence: TGTGCCAGCAGCCATTCCCCGTACAGGGAAAGAGTTCAGCCCCAGCATTTT. This chain connects TRBV7-2 to TRBJ1-5; perhaps TRBD1 as D (6 bases). Per the germline V gene, CDR1 is SGHTA and CDR2 is FQGNSA. The V gene lost 5 bases and the J gene lost 6 bases, with 23 bases spanning the gap. This CDR3 is built from 17 residues.

This clonotype was recorded a few times. J is TRBJ2-2 and V is TRBV10-3; D is uncertain. V dropped 10 bases and J dropped 4 bases, with 7 bases sitting between them. The CDR3 runs 11 residues. Germline CDR1 is ENHRY and CDR2 is SYGVKD. The DNA for the CDR3 is TGTGCCACTGAAGGCACCGGGGAGCTGTTTTTT. Translating gives CATEGTGELFF.

V and J are TRBV20-1 and TRBJ1-5, with 10 bases that match TRBD1. The CDR3 totals 15 residues. Germline CDR1 and CDR2: DFQATT and SNEGSKA (reference sequence). J gave up 3 bases and V 5 bases, and 7 bases lay outside the gene matches. CDR3 nucleotide sequence: TGCAGTGCTCGCTGGACAGGGGGGAACAATCAGCCCCAGCATTTT. Amino acids: CSARWTGGNNQPQHF.

The table lists this clonotype with many counts. This sequence joins TRBV29-1 and TRBJ2-1, with 9 positions matching TRBD1. The V and J ends lost 5 bases and 10 bases, in that order; junction bases with no gene match: 6. CDR1 and CDR2 from the germline V gene are SQVTM and ANQGSEA. The CDR3 sequence is 12 residues long. CDR3 in DNA: TGCAGCGTTTACACAGGGGGCAGGGAGCAGTTCTTC. This sequence encodes CSVYTGGREQFF.

This chain links TRBV3-1 with TRBJ1-2; perhaps TRBD1 as D (5 bases). V gave up 1 base and J gave up 13 bases, with 25 bases separating them. Per germline, CDR1 LGHDT and CDR2 YNNKEL (reference sequence). The CDR3 runs 16 residues. The CDR3 nucleotides read TGTGCCAGCAGCCAAGGAGGCGGGATACGGGGCGCGGTGATCACCTTC. This gives the protein CASSQGGGIRGAVITF.

This clonotype was seen a few times. This chain joins TRBV7-2 and TRBJ2-1, with unresolved D. Per germline, CDR1 SGHTA and CDR2 FQGNSA. The CDR3 is 11 amino acids. Trimming shortened V by 5 bases and J by 6 bases, and 5 bases separated the two germline ends. In DNA form, the CDR3 reads TGTGCCAGCAGCCCGATCAATGAGCAGTTCTTC. This codes for CASSPINEQFF.

The V call is TRBV12-3 or TRBV12-4, the J call TRBJ2-1, with TRBD2 matching over 9 bases. The V segment lost 2 bases and the J segment 9 bases; nucleotides outside the gene matches: 11. The CDR3 loop spans 16 amino acids. The CDR3 DNA follows: TGTGCCAGCAGTTTACTATTTAGCGGGAGTAGTAGTGAGCAGTTCTTC. It yields the protein CASSLLFSGSSSEQFF.